This T cell receptor (beta chain) comes out of a study of T cell responses to AZD1222 COVID-19 vaccine. On this clone itself: Its antigen is unknown.

The CDR3 consists of 13 residues. The V end lost 5 bases, the J end lost 3 bases, and 8 bases lay between the germline ends. CDR1 is SGHDT, CDR2 YYEEEE, per germline. This table comes from immunoSEQ multiplex PCR, and its TCRdb copy is limited to in-frame clones, with some not included. This sample has more than 110,000 clones; 80% to 90% occur once, and the top ten carry more than 7%. The study, taken as a whole, reports: There were mostly white British donors and more females than males, and clonal diversity was possibly underestimated. Scientists sampled the repertoires only once the peak T cell response had passed. Two doses of AZD1222 preceded a rise in Spike-specific TCR breadth and depth. Among spike-specific TCRs, nearly half reportedly target unmutated variant regions.

The chain joins TRBV5-6 to TRBJ1-4, with a possible D match to TRBD1 (5 bases). Sequences were derived from peripheral blood, sampled on day 0 of AZD1222 vaccination. The origin of this receptor is an adult in good health. The CDR3 DNA reads as TGTGCCAGCAGGCAGGGTTCTAATGAAAAACTGTTTTTT. It specifies CASRQGSNEKLFF. Full variable domain (missing parts from reference TRBV5-6 and TRBJ1-4): DAGVTQSPTHLIKTRGQQVTLRCSPKSGHDTVSWYQQALGQGPQFIFQYYEEEERQRGNFPDRFSGHQFPNYSSELNVNALLLGDSALYLCASRQGSNEKLFFGSGTQLSVL.